A selection of T cell receptor beta chains follows, all from one sample in a study of blood T cell repertoires in COVID-19. Generated by immunoSEQ multiplex PCR, the TCRdb table keeps only in-frame clones and is missing some. The data contain about 160,000 clones, roughly 73% of them singletons. Specimen: peripheral blood. These TCRs come from a man aged 65-85 years with acute or convalescent COVID-19. The CDR3 runs from the conserved cysteine through the conserved F or W. D genes are given only for firm matches. Where a row states a size, it is once, few, many or the class of an expanded clone; other rows omit it.

NA,TRBD2,TRBJ2-7,TRBV30,TGTGCCTGGAGTGTGTCAGGACTAGAGCGGGAGCAGTACTTC,CAWSVSGLEREQYF
NA,TRBD1,TRBJ2-7,TRBV28,TGTGCCAGCTCCTCGGGACAGGCCCCCTACGAGCAGTACTTC,CASSSGQAPYEQYF
few,NA,TRBJ2-1,TRBV7-2,TGTGCCAGCAGCCTCGAGGGACTTCTGAGCTCCTACAATGAGCAGTTCTTC,CASSLEGLLSSYNEQFF
NA,TRBD2,TRBJ2-7,TRBV28,TGTGCCAGCAGTTTAGCGGGAGCCGACGAGCAGTACTTC,CASSLAGADEQYF
NA,NA,TRBJ2-2,TRBV7-8,TGTGCCAGCAGCTTAGGCGGGGTCACCGGGGAGCTGTTTTTT,CASSLGGVTGELFF
NA,NA,TRBJ1-1,TRBV24-1,TGTGCCACCAGGAGCAGGGTCTCTGGCACTGAAGCTTTCTTT,CATRSRVSGTEAFF
once,NA,TRBJ2-4,TRBV28,TGTGCCAGCAAGTCGCAGGGGTTAGCCAAAAACATTCAGTACTTC,CASKSQGLAKNIQYF
once,TRBD2,TRBJ2-1,TRBV28,TGTGCCAGCAGTTCCAGTGGGAGGGCCTTGCTTGAGCAGTTCTTC,CASSSSGRALLEQFF
once,NA,TRBJ2-5,TRBV11-3,TGTGCCAGCAGCTCCCCGGGTGCACAAGAGACCCAGTACTTC,CASSSPGAQETQYF
few,TRBD1,TRBJ1-5,TRBV28,TGTGCCAGCAGTAAATGGACAGGCAGTGATCAGCCCCAGCATTTT,CASSKWTGSDQPQHF
NA,TRBD2,TRBJ2-5,TRBV7-8,TGTGCCAGCAGCCCCGCCCGTAAATTGACTTCGGGAGGGGAGACCCAGTACTTC,CASSPARKLTSGGETQYF
NA,NA,TRBJ2-5,TRBV12-3/TRBV12-4,TGTGCCAGCTGTAGAACTCCCTCAGAGACCCAGTACTTC,CASCRTPSETQYF
once,TRBD2,TRBJ2-7,TRBV7-2,TGTGCCAGCAGCTTAACTAGCGGGATACAGGAGCAGTACTTC,CASSLTSGIQEQYF
NA,NA,TRBJ2-5,TRBV7-2,TGTGCCAGCAGCCCCGGGACTCTGGAGACCCAGTACTTC,CASSPGTLETQYF
NA,NA,TRBJ1-5,TRBV30,TGTGCCTGGAGTTCGGGGGGGCGCCGCGAGCAGCCCCAGCATTTT,CAWSSGGRREQPQHF
NA,NA,TRBJ2-1,TRBV4-2,TGTGCCAGCAGCCAAGCAGGGGCTGCCTACAATGAGCAGTTCTTC,CASSQAGAAYNEQFF
NA,TRBD1,TRBJ1-2,TRBV10-1,TGCGCCACCCCATATCCGGGACAGGGAAGGGGTGGCTACACCTTC,CATPYPGQGRGGYTF
NA,NA,TRBJ2-1,TRBV6-5,TGTGCCAGCACAGCGGGTAAGGCTAGGTCGGATGAGCAGTTCTTC,CASTAGKARSDEQFF
NA,TRBD1,TRBJ1-6,TRBV19,TGTGCCAGTAGTGGGACAGGGGAATCACCCCTCCACTTT,CASSGTGESPLHF
NA,NA,TRBJ2-1,TRBV11-3,TGTGCCAGCAGCCGTCGGACAGAGCCCAATGAGCAGTTCTTC,CASSRRTEPNEQFF
once,NA,TRBJ2-7,TRBV27,TGTGCCAGCAGTTTAAGGCGGCAGGGGAATTCCTACGAGCAGTACTTC,CASSLRRQGNSYEQYF
NA,NA,TRBJ1-1,TRBV6-1,TGTGCCAGCAGTGAAAGGAGGGACACTGAAGCTTTCTTT,CASSERRDTEAFF
few,NA,TRBJ2-2,TRBV7-2,TGTGCCAGCAGCGCGGGACTCTACACCGGGGAGCTGTTTTTT,CASSAGLYTGELFF
NA,NA,TRBJ2-1,TRBV5-6,TGTGCCAGCAGCGTCCGAGGGGAGCAGTTCTTC,CASSVRGEQFF
NA,NA,TRBJ1-5,TRBV27,TGTGCCAGCAGTCCCACCTGGGGGGAGGGTTATCAGCCCCAGCATTTT,CASSPTWGEGYQPQHF
once,TRBD1,TRBJ1-2,TRBV5-1,TGCGCCAGCAGCGGGACAGAATACGGCTACACCTTC,CASSGTEYGYTF
NA,TRBD1,TRBJ1-3,TRBV25-1,TGTGCCAGCAGTGGACGGGACAGATCTTCTGGAAACACCATATATTTT,CASSGRDRSSGNTIYF
NA,NA,TRBJ1-4,TRBV20-1,TGCAGTGCTAGTGAGGGGAGACCTGAAAAACTGTTTTTT,CSASEGRPEKLFF
NA,NA,TRBJ2-7,TRBV18,TGTGCCAGCTCACCACGGAGGGCGACCTACGAGCAGTACTTC,CASSPRRATYEQYF
NA,NA,TRBJ2-3,TRBV10-3,TGTGCCATCGGAGGACTCTTCCCTCGCACAGATACGCAGTATTTT,CAIGGLFPRTDTQYF
NA,TRBD1,TRBJ1-1,TRBV6-5,TGTGCCAGCAGGGAGGACAGGGAAACTGCGACTGAAGCTTTCTTT,CASREDRETATEAFF
few,NA,TRBJ2-5,TRBV19,TGTGCCAGCTTAGCGGAGGGGCAAGAGACCCAGTACTTC,CASLAEGQETQYF
NA,TRBD2,TRBJ2-5,TRBV3-1/TRBV3-2,TGTGCCAGCAGCCAATACACGGGACTAGCGGGAGGGCGGGGAGAGACCCAGTACTTC,CASSQYTGLAGGRGETQYF
NA,TRBD1,TRBJ1-1,TRBV4-2,TGTGCCAGCAGCCAGGCCGGGACAGGCATCACTGAAGCTTTCTTT,CASSQAGTGITEAFF
NA,TRBD1,TRBJ1-5,TRBV6-5,TGTGCCAGCAGTCCGGGACAGTGGGGCAATCAGCCCCAGCATTTT,CASSPGQWGNQPQHF
NA,TRBD2,TRBJ2-1,TRBV5-4,TGTGCCAGCAGCCCTCGACTAGCGGGGCACAATGAGCAGTTCTTC,CASSPRLAGHNEQFF
few,TRBD1,TRBJ2-2,TRBV7-8,TGTGCCAGCTGGGGACAGGCAATTTATGCGAACACCGGGGAGCTGTTTTTT,CASWGQAIYANTGELFF
many,TRBD2,TRBJ2-1,TRBV6-5,TGTGCCACCGGGCGGACTAGCGGGGGTAGTGAGCAGTTCTTC,CATGRTSGGSEQFF
NA,TRBD1,TRBJ2-2,TRBV7-8,TGTGCCAGCAGCTGGGGACAGGGGGGTGTCACCGGGGAGCTGTTTTTT,CASSWGQGGVTGELFF
NA,NA,TRBJ1-4,TRBV28,TGTGCCAGTAGGGGCAGGATTGGCGAAAAACTGTTTTTT,CASRGRIGEKLFF
NA,TRBD2,TRBJ2-5,TRBV5-1,TGCGCCAGCAGCCCCAAAGCCCCCGGGACTAGCGGGGTGGGTTTTCGAGAGACCCAGTACTTC,CASSPKAPGTSGVGFRETQYF
NA,NA,TRBJ1-5,TRBV10-3,TGTGCCATCAGTGAGTCTAGTGGCGGGGTTGGCCAGCCCCAGCATTTT,CAISESSGGVGQPQHF
NA,TRBD1,TRBJ2-7,TRBV30,TGTGCCGCCGACAGGGACGGCTACGAGCAGTACTTC,CAADRDGYEQYF
NA,TRBD1,TRBJ1-1,TRBV6-5,TGTGCCAGCAGAGACAGGGGGTGGAACACTGAAGCTTTCTTT,CASRDRGWNTEAFF
NA,NA,TRBJ2-6,TRBV5-4,TGTGCCAGCAGCTTGGACAGGCCAGCGGGGGCCAACGTCCTGACTTTC,CASSLDRPAGANVLTF
few,NA,TRBJ2-3,TRBV12-3/TRBV12-4,TGTGCCAGCAGCAGGGGGGCAGATACGCAGTATTTT,CASSRGADTQYF
NA,TRBD1,TRBJ1-2,TRBV27,TGTGCCAGCAGTCAACAGGGGGCGGGAGGCTACACCTTC,CASSQQGAGGYTF
NA,NA,TRBJ1-1,TRBV9,TGTGCCAGCAGCGTAGGACAGGCGAAGAACACTGAAGCTTTCTTT,CASSVGQAKNTEAFF
NA,NA,TRBJ2-2,TRBV10-3,TGTGCCATCAGTTCTAGCGCCAACACCGGGGAGCTGTTTTTT,CAISSSANTGELFF
few,NA,TRBJ1-6,TRBV5-4,TGTGCCAGCAGCGCACAAGCGTATAATTCACCCCTCCACTTT,CASSAQAYNSPLHF
NA,NA,TRBJ1-2,TRBV6-5,TGTGCCAGCAGTTACTCGGGGCAGCCCTATGGCTACACCTTC,CASSYSGQPYGYTF
NA,NA,TRBJ1-2,TRBV15,TGTGCCACCAGCTCCAGACTTAAGCCCTCCTCTGGCTACACCTTC,CATSSRLKPSSGYTF
NA,TRBD1,TRBJ1-6,TRBV30,TGTGCCTGGAGTATCCCGGACAGGGGTAACTATAATTCACCCCTCCACTTT,CAWSIPDRGNYNSPLHF
NA,TRBD1,TRBJ2-7,TRBV11-3,TGTGCCAGCAGCTTACTGGGACAGGGATACGAGCAGTACTTC,CASSLLGQGYEQYF
NA,NA,TRBJ1-2,TRBV7-9,TGTGCCAGCAGTAACAAGTACTGGGCGGGTTCAAGGGCTAACTATGGCTACACCTTC,CASSNKYWAGSRANYGYTF
NA,NA,TRBJ1-2,TRBV6-5,TGTGCCAGCAGCCTGACAGGCCTAGCTAACTATGGCTACACCTTC,CASSLTGLANYGYTF
NA,NA,TRBJ2-7,TRBV21-1,TGTGCCAGCAGCCCCGGAGGGTCAACATCTCACGAGCAGTACTTC,CASSPGGSTSHEQYF